This T cell receptor (beta chain) is from a study of T-cell reconstitution after alpha-beta-depleted transplantation in children. The table lists this clonotype with a few counts. Germline CDR1 GTSNPN, CDR2 SVGIG (reference sequence). V lost 8 bases and J lost 9; bases outside the gene matches: 13. The CDR3 sequence is 13 residues long. The TCRbeta library was prepared with unique molecular identifiers. TCRdb reprocessed the PCR reads via MiXCR and lists one record per CDR3 protein. The sample gives roughly 610,000 distinct CDR3 sequences, about 11% of which show up once; less than 4.5% is in the top ten.

The chain links TRBV30 to TRBJ2-1, with 7 nucleotides matching TRBD2. The sample consisted of PBMCs from the stem cell graft donor, taken from the stem cell graft. The receptor was isolated from a human donor who donated a stem cell graft to a child with acute myeloid leukemia. CDR3 bases: TGTGCCGGGGGGAGGGACGAGTTGTTTGAGCAGTTCTTC. Translating gives CAGGRDELFEQFF.